The 2 T cell receptor beta chains presented below share a single source sample, sequenced in a study of T cell responses to AZD1222 COVID-19 vaccine. Profiled with immunoSEQ multiplex PCR; TCRdb holds only in-frame clones, not every one. The table shows some 90,000 clones, with around nine tenths occurring only once. The sample consisted of peripheral blood, taken on day 0 of AZD1222 vaccination. The source is an adult in good health.

The gene calls are TRBV29-1 and TRBJ2-3; 7 bases are shared with TRBD1. Germline V gene lookup returns CDR1 SQVTM and CDR2 ANQGSEA. The CDR3 length is 14 residues. With V trimmed by 4 bases and J by 5 bases, 9 bases remained unmatched. CDR3 sequence (DNA): TGCAGCGTTGGAGAACTTTACAGGGGAGATACGCAGTATTTT. Encoded protein: CSVGELYRGDTQYF.

The chain couples TRBV5-1 to TRBJ2-7; possible D gene TRBD1, 6 bases. The germline V gene has CDR1 SGHRS and CDR2 YFSETQ. CDR3 length: 15 amino acids. Trimming took off 4 bases at V and 3 bases at J, with 17 bases between the two ends. CDR3 in amino acids: CASSPLPGQNYEQYF. The CDR3 DNA sequence: TGCGCCAGCAGCCCCCTGCCCGGACAGAACTACGAGCAGTACTTC.